Following are 15 T cell receptor beta chains from one sample sequenced in a study of long-term antiretroviral therapy in people with HIV. Researchers ran immunoSEQ v3.0 at survey level. The method was immunoSEQ multiplex PCR; TCRdb's version includes in-frame clones alone and lacks a portion of them. The repertoire holds 20,000 to 25,000 clones, with about 88% as singletons. Sequencing used unsorted PBMCs, obtained 0.6 years after starting antiretroviral therapy. Source of these receptors: a man in his sixties with HIV.

The chain combines TRBV9 with TRBJ1-5; no reliable D call. The CDR3 runs 16 residues. Germline V lookup: CDR1 SGDLS, CDR2 YYNGEE. V gave up 6 bases and J gave up 5 bases, with 21 bases separating them. CDR3 amino acids: CASKIPPATGHQPQHF. CDR3 bases: TGTGCCAGCAAGATCCCACCAGCAACGGGCCATCAGCCCCAGCATTTT. The variable domain in full, with the rest retrieved from reference TRBV9 and TRBJ1-5, is DSGVTQTPKHLITATGQRVTLRCSPRSGDLSVYWYQQSLDQGLQFLIQYYNGEERAKGNILERFSAQQFPDLHSELNLSSLELGDSALYFCASKIPPATGHQPQHFGDGTRLSIL.

This rearrangement joins TRBV27 to TRBJ2-1, with 7 bases aligning to TRBD2. In germline, CDR1 is MNHEY, CDR2 SMNVEV (reference sequence). The CDR3 has 14 amino acids. The V gene end was trimmed by 2 bases and the J gene end by 5 bases; junction bases not matched to a gene: 3. The CDR3 spells CASSLTSENNEQFF. CDR3 bases: TGTGCCAGCAGTTTAACTAGCGAGAACAATGAGCAGTTCTTC.

This CDR3 reads CASRRLAASTDTQYF. The DNA for the CDR3 is TGTGCCAGCCGAAGACTAGCGGCTAGCACAGATACGCAGTATTTT. This chain uses TRBV2 with TRBJ2-3, with 9 bases aligning to TRBD2. Looked up from germline, CDR1 is SNHLY and CDR2 is FYNNEI. With V trimmed by 8 bases and J by 0 bases, 6 bases remained unmatched. CDR3 length: 15 amino acids.

There are a few counts of this clone. J is TRBJ2-1 and V is TRBV11-3; 10 bases match TRBD2. The CDR3 contains 14 residues. V dropped 3 bases and J dropped 6; count of bases not matched to a gene: 2. Germline loops: CDR1 SGHNT, CDR2 YENEEA. The CDR3 reads CASSFQRGGNEQFF. The CDR3 DNA follows: TGTGCCAGCAGCTTCCAGCGGGGGGGCAATGAGCAGTTCTTC.

The rearrangement links TRBV18 to TRBJ2-7, with 10 bases aligning to TRBD2. V shed 4 bases and J 2 bases; nucleotides not matched to a gene: 8. CDR3 length: 16 residues. Germline CDR1 is KGHSH and CDR2 is LQKENI. CDR3 in amino acids: CASSLPPSGSTYEQYF. The CDR3 DNA reads TGTGCCAGCTCACTCCCCCCTAGCGGGAGTACCTACGAGCAGTACTTC.

This clone was observed once. The chain carries TRBV9 and TRBJ2-3; possibly TRBD2 for D (6 bases). This CDR3 region has 15 residues. Germline V CDR1 and CDR2: SGDLS, YYNGEE. Trimming cost V 2 bases and J 9 bases, with 19 bases left between them. CDR3 in DNA: TGTGCCAGCAGCGTTCGTGCCGGGAGACTCGGGACGCAGTATTTT. This encodes CASSVRAGRLGTQYF.

The V gene is TRBV6-4, the J gene TRBJ2-1; weak D call: TRBD2 (7 bases). This CDR3 has 14 amino acids. Germline values: CDR1 MRHNA, CDR2 SNTAGT. V lost 6 bases and J lost 9, with 18 bases in between. DNA for the CDR3: TGTGCCAGCAGCCAAGGGGGGGGCGACAGTGAGCAGTTCTTC. It specifies CASSQGGGDSEQFF.

The rearrangement uses TRBV19 and TRBJ2-1; 8 bases align to TRBD1. With 6 bases clipped from V and 7 bases from J, the junction kept 8 bases outside the gene matches. Germline CDR1 and CDR2: LNHDA and SQIVND (reference sequence). The CDR3 extends over 14 amino acids. The CDR3 region has the DNA TGTGCCAGTAGAGTTCTCACAGGGGGAAATGAGCAGTTCTTC. Residues: CASRVLTGGNEQFF.

The sample holds one count of this clone. V gene TRBV5-1 combines with J gene TRBJ1-1; 7 bases align to TRBD1. The V segment lost 1 base and the J segment 7 bases; nucleotides outside the gene matches: 4. Germline lookup yields CDR1 SGHRS and CDR2 YFSETQ. The CDR3 extends over 13 amino acids. As DNA, the CDR3 is TGCGCCAGCAGCTTGCGACAGGGTGGTGAAGCTTTCTTT. Encoded protein: CASSLRQGGEAFF.

V gene TRBV18 combines with J gene TRBJ2-5; TRBD2 agrees at 10 bases. Germline-derived CDR1 and CDR2 are KGHSH and LQKENI. With 2 bases clipped from V and 0 bases from J, the junction kept 6 bases outside the gene matches. The CDR3 has 17 amino acids. CDR3 in DNA: TGTGCCAGCTCACCAGGGACTAGCGTGTGGTACCAAGAGACCCAGTACTTC. Amino acid sequence: CASSPGTSVWYQETQYF. Based on the CDR3 plus reference TRBV18 and TRBJ2-5, the full variable domain is NAGVMQNPRHLVRRRGQEARLRCSPMKGHSHVYWYRQLPEEGLKFMVYLQKENIIDESGMPKERFSAEFPKEGPSILRIQQVVRGDSAAYFCASSPGTSVWYQETQYFGPGTRLLVL.

The DNA of the CDR3 is TGTGCCTGGAGTTTAGACGGGAACACCGGGGAGCTGTTTTTT. The encoded protein is CAWSLDGNTGELFF. This chain joins TRBV30 and TRBJ2-2; D is unclear. In germline, CDR1 is GTSNPN, CDR2 SVGIG (reference sequence). Trimming shortened V by 2 bases and J by 1 base, and 8 bases separated the two germline ends. The CDR3 sequence is 14 residues long.

In this sample, this clone turned up once. The chain has TRBV11-1 and TRBJ2-2; D perhaps matches TRBD1 (5 bases). This CDR3 is built from 16 residues. V lost 2 bases and J 2 bases, leaving 12 bases between the germline ends. The germline CDR1 and CDR2 sequences are SGHAT and FQDESV (reference sequence). The CDR3 loop reads CASSLISGSNTGELFF. The DNA of the CDR3 is TGTGCCAGCAGCTTAATCTCAGGGTCTAACACCGGGGAGCTGTTTTTT. The full variable domain, in which reference TRBV11-1 and TRBJ2-2 provide the parts outside the CDR3, is EAEVAQSPRYKITEKSQAVAFWCDPISGHATLYWYRQILGQGPELLVQFQDESVVDDSQLPKDRFSAERLKGVDSTLKIQPAELGDSAMYLCASSLISGSNTGELFFGEGSRLTVL.

The chain employs TRBV6-1 and TRBJ2-6; a possible D gene is TRBD1 (5 bases). The CDR3 runs 16 residues. Trimming left V 3 bases short and J 1 base short, with 10 bases between. Germline loops: CDR1 MNHNS, CDR2 SASEGT. The CDR3 is CASSESSGSGANVLTF. The CDR3 nucleotides read TGTGCCAGCAGTGAGTCCTCAGGGTCTGGGGCCAACGTCCTGACTTTC.

This chain connects TRBV25-1 to TRBJ1-6; D remains unclear. The CDR3 contains 16 residues. Germline V gene data show CDR1 as MGHDK and CDR2 as SYGVNS. Trimming pared 2 bases from V and 6 bases from J, leaving 14 bases between. The DNA for the CDR3 is TGTGCCAGCAGTGAAAGTTGGAACCTCTCTAATTCACCCCTCCACTTT. This gives the protein CASSESWNLSNSPLHF.

This chain connects TRBV29-1 to TRBJ1-1, with no clear D. The length of the CDR3 is 13 residues. The germline V gene has CDR1 SQVTM and CDR2 ANQGSEA. V was shortened by 4 bases and J by 0 bases, with 9 bases between the two germline ends. The CDR3 nucleotides read TGCAGCGTTGTGACACAGATGAACACTGAAGCTTTCTTT. Amino acids: CSVVTQMNTEAFF. The full variable domain, with the rest looked up from reference TRBV29-1 and TRBJ1-1, is SAVISQKPSRDICQRGTSLTIQCQVDSQVTMMFWYRQQPGQSLTLIATANQGSEATYESGFVIDKFPISRPNLTFSTLTVSNMSPEDSSIYLCSVVTQMNTEAFFGQGTRLTVV.